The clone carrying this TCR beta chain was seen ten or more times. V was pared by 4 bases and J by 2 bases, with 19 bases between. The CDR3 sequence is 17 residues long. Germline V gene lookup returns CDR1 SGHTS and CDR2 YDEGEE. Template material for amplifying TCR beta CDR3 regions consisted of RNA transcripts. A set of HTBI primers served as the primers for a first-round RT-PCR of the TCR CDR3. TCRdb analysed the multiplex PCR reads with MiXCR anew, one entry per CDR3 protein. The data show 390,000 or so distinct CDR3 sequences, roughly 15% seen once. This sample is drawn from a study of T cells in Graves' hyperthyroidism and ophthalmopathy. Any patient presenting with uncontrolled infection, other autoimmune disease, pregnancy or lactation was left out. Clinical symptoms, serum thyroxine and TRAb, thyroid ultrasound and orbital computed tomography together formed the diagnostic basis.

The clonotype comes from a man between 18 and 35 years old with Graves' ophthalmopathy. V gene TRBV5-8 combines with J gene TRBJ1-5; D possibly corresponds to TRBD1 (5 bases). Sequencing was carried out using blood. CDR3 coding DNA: TGTGCCAGCAGCCGTCCCCAGGGAAGGGGCGGCAATCAGCCCCAGCATTTT. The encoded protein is CASSRPQGRGGNQPQHF.